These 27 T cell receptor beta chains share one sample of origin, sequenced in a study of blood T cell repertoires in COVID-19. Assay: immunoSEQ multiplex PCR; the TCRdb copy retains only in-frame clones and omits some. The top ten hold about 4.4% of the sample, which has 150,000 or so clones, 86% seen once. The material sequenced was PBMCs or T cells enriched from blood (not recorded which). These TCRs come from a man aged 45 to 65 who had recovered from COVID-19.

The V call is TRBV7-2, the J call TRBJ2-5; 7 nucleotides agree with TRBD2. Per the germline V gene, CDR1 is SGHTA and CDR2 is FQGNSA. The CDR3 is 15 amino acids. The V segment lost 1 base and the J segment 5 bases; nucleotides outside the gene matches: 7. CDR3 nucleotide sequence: TGTGCCAGCAGCTTAGTGGGGACGGGAGGCGAGACCCAGTACTTC. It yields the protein CASSLVGTGGETQYF. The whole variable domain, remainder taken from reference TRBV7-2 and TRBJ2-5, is GAGVSQSPSNKVTEKGKDVELRCDPISGHTALYWYRQSLGQGLEFLIYFQGNSAPDKSGLPSDRFSAERTGGSVSTLTIQRTQQEDSAVYLCASSLVGTGGETQYFGPGTRLLVL.

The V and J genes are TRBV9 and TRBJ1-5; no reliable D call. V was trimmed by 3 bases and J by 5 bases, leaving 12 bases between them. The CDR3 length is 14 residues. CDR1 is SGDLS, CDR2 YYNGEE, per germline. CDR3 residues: CASSAGADDQPQHF. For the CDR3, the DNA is TGTGCCAGCAGCGCCGGAGCGGATGATCAGCCCCAGCATTTT.

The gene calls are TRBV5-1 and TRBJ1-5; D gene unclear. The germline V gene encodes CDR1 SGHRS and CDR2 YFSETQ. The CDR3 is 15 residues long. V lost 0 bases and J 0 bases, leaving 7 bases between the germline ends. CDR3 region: CASSLVGDSNQPQHF. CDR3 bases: TGCGCCAGCAGCTTGGTCGGTGATAGCAATCAGCCCCAGCATTTT.

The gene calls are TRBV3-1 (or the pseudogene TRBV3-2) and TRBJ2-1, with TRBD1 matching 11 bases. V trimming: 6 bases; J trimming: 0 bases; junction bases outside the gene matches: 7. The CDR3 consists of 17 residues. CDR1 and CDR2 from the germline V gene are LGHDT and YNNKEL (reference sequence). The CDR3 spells CASSRTGGLSSYNEQFF. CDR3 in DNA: TGTGCCAGCAGTCGGACAGGGGGCCTGAGCTCCTACAATGAGCAGTTCTTC.

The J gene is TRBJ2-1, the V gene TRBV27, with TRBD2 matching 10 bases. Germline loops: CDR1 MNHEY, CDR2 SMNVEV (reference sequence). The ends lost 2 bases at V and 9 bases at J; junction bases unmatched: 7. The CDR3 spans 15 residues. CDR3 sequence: CASSLGLAGVTEQFF. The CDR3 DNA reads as TGTGCCAGCAGTTTAGGGCTAGCGGGAGTCACTGAGCAGTTCTTC.

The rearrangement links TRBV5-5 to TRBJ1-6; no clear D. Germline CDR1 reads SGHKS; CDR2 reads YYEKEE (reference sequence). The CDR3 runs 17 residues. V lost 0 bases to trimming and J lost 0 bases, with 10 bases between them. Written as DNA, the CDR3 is TGTGCCAGCAGCTTGGTGGTGGGGAGCTCCTATAATTCACCCCTCCACTTT. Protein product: CASSLVVGSSYNSPLHF.

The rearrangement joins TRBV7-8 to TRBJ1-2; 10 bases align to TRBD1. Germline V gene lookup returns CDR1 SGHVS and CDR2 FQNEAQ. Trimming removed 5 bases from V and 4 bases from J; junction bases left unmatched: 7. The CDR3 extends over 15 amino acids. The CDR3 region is CASSTNRDRGYGYTF. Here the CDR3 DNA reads TGTGCCAGCAGCACGAACCGGGACAGGGGCTATGGCTACACCTTC.

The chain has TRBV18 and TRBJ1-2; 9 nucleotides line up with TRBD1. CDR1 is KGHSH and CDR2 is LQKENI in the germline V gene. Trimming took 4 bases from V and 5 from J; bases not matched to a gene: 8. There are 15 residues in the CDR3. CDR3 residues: CASSLGQGQEYGYTF. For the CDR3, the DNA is TGTGCCAGCTCACTGGGACAGGGCCAAGAATATGGCTACACCTTC.

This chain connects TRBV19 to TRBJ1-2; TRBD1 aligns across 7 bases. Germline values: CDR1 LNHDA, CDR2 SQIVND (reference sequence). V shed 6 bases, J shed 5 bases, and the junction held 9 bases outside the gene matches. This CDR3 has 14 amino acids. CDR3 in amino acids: CASSRAGQAYGYTF. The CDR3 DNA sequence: TGTGCCAGTAGCAGGGCTGGACAGGCGTATGGCTACACCTTC.

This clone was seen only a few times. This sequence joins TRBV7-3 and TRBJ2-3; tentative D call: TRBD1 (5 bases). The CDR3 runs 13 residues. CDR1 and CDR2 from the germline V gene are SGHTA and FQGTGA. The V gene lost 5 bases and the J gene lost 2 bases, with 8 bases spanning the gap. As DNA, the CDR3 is TGTGCCAGCAGCCAGGGTTCCACAGATACGCAGTATTTT. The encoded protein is CASSQGSTDTQYF.

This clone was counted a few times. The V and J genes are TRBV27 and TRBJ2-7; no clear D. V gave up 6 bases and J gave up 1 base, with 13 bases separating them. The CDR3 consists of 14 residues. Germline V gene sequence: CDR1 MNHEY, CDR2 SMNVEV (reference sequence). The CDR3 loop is CASSIPTVSYEQYV. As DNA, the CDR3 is TGTGCCAGCAGCATTCCGACTGTTTCCTACGAGCAGTACGTC.

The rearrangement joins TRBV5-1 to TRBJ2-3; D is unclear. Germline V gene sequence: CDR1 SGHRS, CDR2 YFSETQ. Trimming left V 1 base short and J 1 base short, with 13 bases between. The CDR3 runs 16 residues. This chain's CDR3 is CASSLSVSLGTDTQYF. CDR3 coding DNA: TGCGCCAGCAGCTTGAGTGTTAGCTTGGGCACAGATACGCAGTATTTT.

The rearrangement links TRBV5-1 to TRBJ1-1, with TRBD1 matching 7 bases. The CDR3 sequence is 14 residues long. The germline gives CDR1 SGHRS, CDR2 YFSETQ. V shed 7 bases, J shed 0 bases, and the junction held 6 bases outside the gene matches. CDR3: CASSEQGLNTEAFF. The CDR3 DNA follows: TGCGCCAGCTCCGAACAGGGGTTGAACACTGAAGCTTTCTTT.

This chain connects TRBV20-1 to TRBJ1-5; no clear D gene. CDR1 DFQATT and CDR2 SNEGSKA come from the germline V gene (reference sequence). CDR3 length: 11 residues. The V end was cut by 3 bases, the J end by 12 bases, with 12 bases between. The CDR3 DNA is TGCAGTGCTAGCCCCGTGAGGGACCAGCATTTT. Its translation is CSASPVRDQHF.

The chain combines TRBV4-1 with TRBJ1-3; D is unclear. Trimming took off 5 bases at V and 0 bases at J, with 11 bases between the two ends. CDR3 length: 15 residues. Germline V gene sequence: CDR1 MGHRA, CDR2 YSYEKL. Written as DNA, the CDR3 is TGCGCCAGCAGCGGGCCAGGCCGCTCTGGAAACACCATATATTTT. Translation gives CASSGPGRSGNTIYF.

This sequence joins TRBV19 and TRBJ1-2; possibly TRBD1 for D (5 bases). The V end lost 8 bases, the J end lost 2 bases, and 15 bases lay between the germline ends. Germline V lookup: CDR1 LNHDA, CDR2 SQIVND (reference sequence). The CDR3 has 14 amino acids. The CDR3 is CASQVQGLNYGYTF. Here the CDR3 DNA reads TGTGCCAGTCAGGTGCAGGGTCTAAACTATGGCTACACCTTC.

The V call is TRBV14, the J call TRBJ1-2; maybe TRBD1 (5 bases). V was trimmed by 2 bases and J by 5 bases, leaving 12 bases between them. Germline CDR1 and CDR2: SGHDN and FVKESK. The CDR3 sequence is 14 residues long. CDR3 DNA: TGTGCCAGCAGCCAACGCGGGGCACTTTATGGCTACACCTTC. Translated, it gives CASSQRGALYGYTF. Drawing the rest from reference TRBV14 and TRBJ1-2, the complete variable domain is EAGVTQFPSHSVIEKGQTVTLRCDPISGHDNLYWYRRVMGKEIKFLLHFVKESKQDESGMPNNRFLAERTGGTYSTLKVQPAELEDSGVYFCASSQRGALYGYTFGSGTRLTVV.

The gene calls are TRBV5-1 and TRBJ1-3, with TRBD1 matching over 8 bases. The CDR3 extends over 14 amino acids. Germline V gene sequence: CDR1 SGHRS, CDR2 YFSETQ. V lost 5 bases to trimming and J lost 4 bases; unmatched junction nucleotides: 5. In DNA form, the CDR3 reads TGCGCCAGCAGTTGGACAGGGTACGGAAACACCATATATTTT. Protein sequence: CASSWTGYGNTIYF.

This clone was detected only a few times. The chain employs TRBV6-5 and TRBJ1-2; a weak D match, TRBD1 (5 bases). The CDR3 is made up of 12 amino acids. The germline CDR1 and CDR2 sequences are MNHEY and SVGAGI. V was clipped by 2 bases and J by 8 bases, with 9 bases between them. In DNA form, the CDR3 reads TGTGCCAGCAGTTACCCCAGGGAAGGCTACACCTTC. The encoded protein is CASSYPREGYTF.

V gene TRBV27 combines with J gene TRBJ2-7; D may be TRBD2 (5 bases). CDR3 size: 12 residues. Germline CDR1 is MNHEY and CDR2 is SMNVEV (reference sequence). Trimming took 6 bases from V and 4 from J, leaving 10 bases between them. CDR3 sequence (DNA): TGTGCCAGCAGGGGCGGGCTTTACGAGCAGTACTTC. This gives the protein CASRGGLYEQYF.

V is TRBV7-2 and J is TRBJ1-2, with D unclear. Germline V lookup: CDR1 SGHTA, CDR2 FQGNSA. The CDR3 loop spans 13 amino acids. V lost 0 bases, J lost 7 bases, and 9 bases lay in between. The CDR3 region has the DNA TGTGCCAGCAGCTTAGCGCGGCACGGTGGCTACACCTTC. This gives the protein CASSLARHGGYTF.

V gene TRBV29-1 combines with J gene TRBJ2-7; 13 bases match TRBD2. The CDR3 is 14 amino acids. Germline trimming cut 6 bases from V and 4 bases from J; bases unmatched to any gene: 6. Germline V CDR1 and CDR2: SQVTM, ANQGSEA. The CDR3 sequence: CSVRLAGGPYEQYF. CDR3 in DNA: TGCAGCGTGCGACTAGCGGGAGGACCTTACGAGCAGTACTTC.

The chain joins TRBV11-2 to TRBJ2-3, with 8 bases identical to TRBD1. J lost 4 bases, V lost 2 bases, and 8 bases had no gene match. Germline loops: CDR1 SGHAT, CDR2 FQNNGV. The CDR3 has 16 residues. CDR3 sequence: CASSLFIRGQADTQYF. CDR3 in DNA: TGTGCCAGCAGCTTATTTATCAGGGGGCAGGCAGATACGCAGTATTTT.

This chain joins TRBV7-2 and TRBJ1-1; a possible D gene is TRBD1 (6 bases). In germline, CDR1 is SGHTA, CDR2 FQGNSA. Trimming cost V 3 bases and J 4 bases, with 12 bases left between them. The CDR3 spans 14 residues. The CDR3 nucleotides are TGTGCCAGCAGCTTCACAGGGTTAGGCACTGAAGCTTTCTTT. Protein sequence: CASSFTGLGTEAFF.

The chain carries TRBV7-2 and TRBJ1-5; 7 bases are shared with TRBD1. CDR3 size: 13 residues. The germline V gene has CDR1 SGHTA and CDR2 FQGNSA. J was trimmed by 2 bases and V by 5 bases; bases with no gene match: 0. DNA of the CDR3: TGTGCCAGCAGCCAGGGGGGCAATCAGCCCCAGCATTTT. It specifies CASSQGGNQPQHF.

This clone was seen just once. CDR3 nucleotides: TGTGCCAGCAAAGGAGGCGGCGAGCAGTACGTC. Protein sequence: CASKGGGEQYV. The chain carries TRBV9 and TRBJ2-7; D possibly corresponds to TRBD2 (5 bases). Germline values: CDR1 SGDLS, CDR2 YYNGEE. With 6 bases removed from V and 6 bases from J, the gap between germline ends came to 10 bases. CDR3 length equals 11 residues.

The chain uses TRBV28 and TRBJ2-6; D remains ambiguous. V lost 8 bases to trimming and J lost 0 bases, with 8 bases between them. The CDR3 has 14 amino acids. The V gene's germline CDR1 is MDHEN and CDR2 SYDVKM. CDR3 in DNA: TGTGCCAGCGGAGAGACCTCTGGGGCCAACGTCCTGACTTTC. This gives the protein CASGETSGANVLTF.